One T cell receptor (beta chain) is described in this entry. One end of the junction is discordant with germline, which a read error may explain. The length of the CDR3 is 12 residues. The germline V gene has CDR1 DFQATT and CDR2 SNEGSKA (reference sequence). Random hexamers served to reverse transcribe roughly 0.45 to 1 ug RNA. TCRdb reanalysed the immunoSEQ multiplex PCR reads using MiXCR and keeps one entry per CDR3 protein. The sample lists over 150,000 distinct CDR3 sequences; over 90% were seen once. This record belongs to a study of CD8 T cells in Susac syndrome. Study at large: When blood was drawn, patients with Susac syndrome were on intravenous immunoglobulin alone, on corticosteroids, or therapy-naive.

Blood CD8+ and CD4+ T cells underwent high-throughput TCR beta sequencing. Negative isolation yielded CD4+ and CD8+ T cells, and FACS enriched TEMRA cells. Material: CD4+ T cells from PBMCs. V gene TRBV20-1 combines with J gene TRBJ2-3, with D maybe TRBD2 (5 bases). The TCR originated in a human donor with Susac syndrome. CDR3 nucleotides: TGCAGTGTTAGACTACCCACAGATACGCAGTATTTT. The encoded protein is CSVRLPTDTQYF.